This T cell receptor beta chain was profiled in a study of blood T cell repertoires in COVID-19. Across the whole study: Specimens from acute and convalescent COVID-19 originated in the United States, Italy and Spain. Nucleic acid was either cDNA or gDNA, and it came from T cells, B-cell-depleted T cells, or PBMCs.

Repertoires were generated with immunoSEQ multiplex PCR, while TCRdb's copy carries only in-frame clones and drops some. The sample contains fewer than 110,000 clones, over 80% of which appear only once. The CDR3 covers 15 residues. V was pared by 7 bases and J by 0 bases, with 14 bases between. Germline CDR1 SNHLY, CDR2 FYNNEI. The sequence was collected from a man over 45 with acute or convalescent COVID-19. Sequenced sample: peripheral blood. This chain connects TRBV2 to TRBJ2-3; TRBD2 might be the D (6 bases). The CDR3 DNA is TGTGCCAGCAAGCGGGCGGATGGGAGCACAGATACGCAGTATTTT. Translation: CASKRADGSTDTQYF.